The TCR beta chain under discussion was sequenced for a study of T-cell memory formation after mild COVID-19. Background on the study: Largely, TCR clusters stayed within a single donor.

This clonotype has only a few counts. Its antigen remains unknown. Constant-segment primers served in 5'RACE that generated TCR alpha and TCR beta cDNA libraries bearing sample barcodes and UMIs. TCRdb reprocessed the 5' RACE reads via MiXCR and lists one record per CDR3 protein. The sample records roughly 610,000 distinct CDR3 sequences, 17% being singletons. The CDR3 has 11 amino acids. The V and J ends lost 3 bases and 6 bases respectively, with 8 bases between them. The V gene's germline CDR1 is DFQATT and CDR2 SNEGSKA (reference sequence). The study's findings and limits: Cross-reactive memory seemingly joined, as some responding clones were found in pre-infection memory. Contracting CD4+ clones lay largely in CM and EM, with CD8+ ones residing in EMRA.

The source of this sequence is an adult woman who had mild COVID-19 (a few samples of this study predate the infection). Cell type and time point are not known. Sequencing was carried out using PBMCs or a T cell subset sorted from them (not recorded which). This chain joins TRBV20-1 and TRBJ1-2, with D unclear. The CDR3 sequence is CSASVADGYTF. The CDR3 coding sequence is TGCAGTGCTAGTGTTGCAGATGGCTACACCTTC.